This T cell receptor (beta chain) was observed in a study of shared clonotypes between healthy human individuals. Libraries were prepared by immunoSEQ multiplex PCR; TCRdb keeps only in-frame clonotypes and omits some of them. The data show some 1,100,000 clones, approximately 80% seen once. Germline CDR1 is MNHNS and CDR2 is SASEGT. This CDR3 spans 15 amino acids. The V end lost 2 bases, the J end lost 5 bases, and 13 bases lay between the germline ends. The study drew its donors from healthy HIV-negative adults without recent acute infections or vaccinations. This receptor was taken from a man younger than 35 in good health. Some clones in this sample may be carry-over from other donors' samples. The V gene is TRBV6-1, the J gene TRBJ1-5; maybe TRBD1 (5 bases). The sample comprised memory CD4+ T cells from PBMCs. Subset meaning: CD45RA-negative fraction. CDR3 DNA: TGTGCCAGCAGTGAACCGATCAGGGTTTATCAGCCCCAGCATTTT. Its translation is CASSEPIRVYQPQHF.